The sample holds many counts of the clone carrying this TCR beta chain. Its target is not known. The data were obtained in a study of CD8 T cells in ankylosing spondylitis. General study findings and limits: Among TCR beta sequences, a motif of eight highly homologous variants appeared characteristic of ankylosing spondylitis blood.

From the 5' RACE reads, TCRdb called clonotypes with MiXCR, one entry per CDR3 protein. The data contain approximately 520,000 distinct CDR3 sequences, approximately 5% of them singletons. This CDR3 spans 17 amino acids. The V end was cut by 4 bases, the J end by 3 bases, with 22 bases between. Germline V gene data show CDR1 as SGHTA and CDR2 as FQGNSA. The TCR comes from a male donor with ankylosing spondylitis. The sample comprised blood, either unsorted or a sorted T cell fraction (not recorded which). The gene calls are TRBV7-2 and TRBJ2-7, with D maybe TRBD1 (6 bases). CDR3 in amino acids: CASSYPTGILGHYEQYF. The CDR3, as DNA: TGTGCCAGCAGCTATCCTACAGGGATACTAGGCCACTACGAGCAGTACTTC. Using reference TRBV7-2 and TRBJ2-7 for the parts outside the CDR3, the full variable domain is GAGVSQSPSNKVTEKGKDVELRCDPISGHTALYWYRQSLGQGLEFLIYFQGNSAPDKSGLPSDRFSAERTGGSVSTLTIQRTQQEDSAVYLCASSYPTGILGHYEQYFGPGTRLTVT.